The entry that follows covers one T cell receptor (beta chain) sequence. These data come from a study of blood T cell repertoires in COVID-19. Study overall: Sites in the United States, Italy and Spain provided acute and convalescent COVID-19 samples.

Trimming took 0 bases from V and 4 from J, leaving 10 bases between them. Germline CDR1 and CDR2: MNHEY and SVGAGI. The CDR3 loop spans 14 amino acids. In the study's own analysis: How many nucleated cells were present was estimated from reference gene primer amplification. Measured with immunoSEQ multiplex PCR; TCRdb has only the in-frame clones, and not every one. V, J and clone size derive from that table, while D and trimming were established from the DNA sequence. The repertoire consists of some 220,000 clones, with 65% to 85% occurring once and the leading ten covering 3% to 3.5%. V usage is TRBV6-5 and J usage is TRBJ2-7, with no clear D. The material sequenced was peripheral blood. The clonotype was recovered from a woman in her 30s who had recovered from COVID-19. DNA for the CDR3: TGTGCCAGCAGTTACTCGATAAACAGATACGAGCAGTACTTC. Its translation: CASSYSINRYEQYF.